The 17 T cell receptor beta chains below all came from one sample that was sequenced in a study of blood T cell repertoires in COVID-19. Here immunoSEQ multiplex PCR was the method, and the copy in TCRdb shows in-frame clones only, minus some. The sample contains hundreds of thousands of clones, around 88% of which appear only once. Sequenced sample: peripheral blood. The receptors were gathered from a woman aged 50 to 65 with acute or convalescent COVID-19.

V is TRBV14 and J is TRBJ2-7; TRBD2 aligns across 7 bases. Per germline, CDR1 SGHDN and CDR2 FVKESK. V lost 4 bases and J lost 7; bases outside the gene matches: 10. The CDR3 is 14 residues long. The CDR3 nucleotides read TGTGCCAGCAGCCCAAACCTAGCGGCGAATGAGCAGTACTTC. Protein product: CASSPNLAANEQYF.

The chain is built from TRBV10-3 and TRBJ2-3, with 9 bases matching TRBD2. There are 16 residues in the CDR3. The V segment lost 6 bases and the J segment 3 bases; nucleotides outside the gene matches: 10. CDR1 and CDR2 (germline): ENHRY, SYGVKD. The CDR3 bases are TGTGCCATCAGACCGCCCGGGACTAGCTTGACAGATACGCAGTATTTT. Translation: CAIRPPGTSLTDTQYF.

This clone showed up just a few times. The rearrangement joins TRBV25-1 to TRBJ2-6; D is unclear. CDR1 is MGHDK, CDR2 SYGVNS, per germline. V was shortened by 1 base and J by 0 bases, with 7 bases between the two germline ends. This CDR3 contains 16 residues. The DNA for the CDR3 is TGTGCCAGCAGTGAATTCGAACTCTCTGGGGCCAACGTCCTGACTTTC. Its translation: CASSEFELSGANVLTF.

This clone was seen just once. This CDR3 reads CASSPGYWGYTF. In DNA, the CDR3 is TGTGCCAGCAGCCCAGGCTATTGGGGCTACACCTTC. V usage is TRBV7-9 and J usage is TRBJ1-2; D remains unclear. The CDR3 runs 12 residues. The germline V gene has CDR1 SEHNR and CDR2 FQNEAQ (reference sequence). V was pared by 5 bases and J by 8 bases, with 12 bases between.

The chain couples TRBV19 to TRBJ2-7; a weak D match, TRBD2 (5 bases). This CDR3 comprises 15 residues. V lost 1 base and J 0 bases, leaving 10 bases between the germline ends. Germline CDR1 LNHDA, CDR2 SQIVND (reference sequence). CDR3 nucleotides: TGTGCCAGTAGTATAGTTCCGGGGTCCTCCTACGAGCAGTACTTC. This encodes CASSIVPGSSYEQYF. The variable domain in full, completed from reference TRBV19 and TRBJ2-7, reads DGGITQSPKYLFRKEGQNVTLSCEQNLNHDAMYWYRQDPGQGLRLIYYSQIVNDFQKGDIAEGYSVSREKKESFPLTVTSAQKNPTAFYLCASSIVPGSSYEQYFGPGTRLTVT.

The J gene is TRBJ2-6, the V gene TRBV9; no definite D call. Trimming took off 7 bases at V and 4 bases at J, with 15 bases between the two ends. The length of the CDR3 is 15 residues. The germline V gene encodes CDR1 SGDLS and CDR2 YYNGEE. The CDR3 sequence: CASEARSNGANVLTF. The DNA for the CDR3 is TGTGCCAGCGAGGCCAGATCAAACGGGGCCAACGTCCTGACTTTC.

The CDR3 loop reads CASRPTGGDEQYF. DNA for the CDR3: TGTGCCAGCAGGCCCACAGGGGGCGACGAGCAGTACTTC. This chain links TRBV12-3 or TRBV12-4 with TRBJ2-7, with 9 bases aligning to TRBD1. This CDR3 comprises 13 residues. The ends lost 6 bases at V and 5 bases at J; junction bases unmatched: 5.

This chain connects TRBV5-1 to TRBJ2-4; tentative D call: TRBD2 (6 bases). Germline CDR1 and CDR2: SGHRS and YFSETQ. The CDR3 runs to 14 residues. V lost 6 bases to trimming and J lost 7 bases, with 17 bases between them. The CDR3 sequence: CASTTDPGGNIQYF. The CDR3 nucleotides are TGCGCCAGCACCACGGACCCCGGAGGGAACATTCAGTACTTC.

The genes are TRBV19 and TRBJ1-1, with D possibly being TRBD1 (6 bases). The V gene lost 3 bases and the J gene lost 0 bases, with 8 bases spanning the gap. Germline V gene data show CDR1 as LNHDA and CDR2 as SQIVND (reference sequence). CDR3 length equals 14 residues. The CDR3 nucleotides are TGTGCCAGTAGTATCGGACAGTTGAACACTGAAGCTTTCTTT. As protein: CASSIGQLNTEAFF.

This clone appeared a single time. The rearrangement links TRBV2 to TRBJ1-1; tentatively, D is TRBD1 (5 bases). Trimming took off 11 bases at V and 1 base at J, with 8 bases between the two ends. This CDR3 has 11 residues. Germline V gene lookup returns CDR1 SNHLY and CDR2 FYNNEI. The CDR3 region has the DNA TGTGCCCAGGGCAGGAACACTGAAGCTTTCTTT. This sequence encodes CAQGRNTEAFF.

This clone was seen at least ten times. The chain joins TRBV3-1 (or the pseudogene TRBV3-2) to TRBJ2-2, with TRBD1 identical over 7 bases. The CDR3 runs 14 residues. CDR1 and CDR2 (germline): LGHDT, YNNKEL (reference sequence). Unmatched junction bases numbered 5, after V lost 4 bases and J lost 6 bases. CDR3 bases: TGTGCCAGCAGCCCCCACCAGGGGGCCGGGGAGCTGTTTTTT. Residues: CASSPHQGAGELFF.

The chain employs TRBV6-1 and TRBJ1-1; D gene uncertain. The germline gives CDR1 MNHNS, CDR2 SASEGT. The CDR3 runs 13 residues. V lost 3 bases to trimming and J lost 1 base, with 6 bases between them. The CDR3 bases are TGTGCCAGCAGTGAGTGGAGGAACACTGAAGCTTTCTTT. Encoded protein: CASSEWRNTEAFF.

This chain connects TRBV30 to TRBJ2-2; possible D gene TRBD2, 6 bases. This CDR3 is 12 amino acids long. Looked up from germline, CDR1 is GTSNPN and CDR2 is SVGIG (reference sequence). The V gene lost 3 bases and the J gene lost 5 bases, with 7 bases spanning the gap. In nucleotides, the CDR3 is TGTGCCTGGAGGGGGGGTACCGGGGAGCTGTTTTTT. It translates to CAWRGGTGELFF.

This clone turned up a few times. The chain uses TRBV4-2 and TRBJ2-2; 8 nucleotides match TRBD1. Germline CDR1 and CDR2: LGHNA and YNFKEQ. Trimming at V came to 4 bases and at J to 5 bases, leaving 6 bases not matched to a gene. The CDR3 is made up of 15 amino acids. This CDR3 reads CASSPGQGPTGELFF. The CDR3 bases are TGTGCCAGCAGCCCCGGACAGGGACCAACCGGGGAGCTGTTTTTT.

This rearrangement joins TRBV7-2 to TRBJ1-2; unclear D gene. V lost 5 bases to trimming and J lost 1 base, with 5 bases between them. The CDR3 spans 12 residues. The germline CDR1 and CDR2 sequences are SGHTA and FQGNSA. For the CDR3, the DNA is TGTGCCAGCAGCCCCCATAACTATGGCTACACCTTC. Translation: CASSPHNYGYTF.

The chain is built from TRBV28 and TRBJ1-1; perhaps TRBD1 as D (6 bases). CDR1 MDHEN and CDR2 SYDVKM come from the germline V gene. This CDR3 comprises 15 residues. Trimming pared 5 bases from V and 0 bases from J, leaving 13 bases between. CDR3 loop: CASSAPGTMNTEAFF. The CDR3 bases are TGTGCCAGCAGTGCCCCCGGGACAATGAACACTGAAGCTTTCTTT.

The chain has TRBV5-1 and TRBJ2-7; 12 bases line up with TRBD2. The CDR3 length is 17 residues. Trimming cost V 4 bases and J 4 bases; bases outside gene matches: 12. Germline CDR1 is SGHRS and CDR2 is YFSETQ. The DNA for the CDR3 is TGCGCCAGCAGCCCAAGACTAGCGGGAGAGAATAGGTACGAGCAGTACTTC. It is translated as CASSPRLAGENRYEQYF.